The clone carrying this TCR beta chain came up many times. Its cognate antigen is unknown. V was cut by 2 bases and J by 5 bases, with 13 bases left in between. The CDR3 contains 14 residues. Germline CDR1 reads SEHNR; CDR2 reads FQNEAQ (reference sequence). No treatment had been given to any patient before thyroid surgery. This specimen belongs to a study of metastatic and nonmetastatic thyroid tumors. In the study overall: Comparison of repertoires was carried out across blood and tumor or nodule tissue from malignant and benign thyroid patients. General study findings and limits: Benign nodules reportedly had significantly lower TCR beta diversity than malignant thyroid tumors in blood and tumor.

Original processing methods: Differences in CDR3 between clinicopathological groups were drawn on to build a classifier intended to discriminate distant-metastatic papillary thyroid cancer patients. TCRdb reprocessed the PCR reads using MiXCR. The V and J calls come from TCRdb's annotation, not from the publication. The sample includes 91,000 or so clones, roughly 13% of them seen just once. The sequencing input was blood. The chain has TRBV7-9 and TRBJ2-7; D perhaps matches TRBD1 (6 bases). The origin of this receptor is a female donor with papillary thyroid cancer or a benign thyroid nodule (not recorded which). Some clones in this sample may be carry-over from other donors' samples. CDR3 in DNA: TGTGCCAGCAGCTTATCGGCAGGGGTTCACGAGCAGTACTTC. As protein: CASSLSAGVHEQYF.